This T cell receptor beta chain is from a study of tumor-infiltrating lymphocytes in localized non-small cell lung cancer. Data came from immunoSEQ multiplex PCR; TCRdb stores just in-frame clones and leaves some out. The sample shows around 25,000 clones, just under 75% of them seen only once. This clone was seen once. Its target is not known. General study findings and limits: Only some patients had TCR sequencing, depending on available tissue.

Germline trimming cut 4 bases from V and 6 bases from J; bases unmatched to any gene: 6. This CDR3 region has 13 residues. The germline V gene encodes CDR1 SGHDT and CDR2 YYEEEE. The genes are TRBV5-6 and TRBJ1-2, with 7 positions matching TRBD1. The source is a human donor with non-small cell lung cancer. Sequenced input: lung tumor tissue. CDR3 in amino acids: CASSTRQGDGYTF. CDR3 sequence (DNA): TGTGCCAGCAGCACCCGACAGGGCGATGGCTACACCTTC.